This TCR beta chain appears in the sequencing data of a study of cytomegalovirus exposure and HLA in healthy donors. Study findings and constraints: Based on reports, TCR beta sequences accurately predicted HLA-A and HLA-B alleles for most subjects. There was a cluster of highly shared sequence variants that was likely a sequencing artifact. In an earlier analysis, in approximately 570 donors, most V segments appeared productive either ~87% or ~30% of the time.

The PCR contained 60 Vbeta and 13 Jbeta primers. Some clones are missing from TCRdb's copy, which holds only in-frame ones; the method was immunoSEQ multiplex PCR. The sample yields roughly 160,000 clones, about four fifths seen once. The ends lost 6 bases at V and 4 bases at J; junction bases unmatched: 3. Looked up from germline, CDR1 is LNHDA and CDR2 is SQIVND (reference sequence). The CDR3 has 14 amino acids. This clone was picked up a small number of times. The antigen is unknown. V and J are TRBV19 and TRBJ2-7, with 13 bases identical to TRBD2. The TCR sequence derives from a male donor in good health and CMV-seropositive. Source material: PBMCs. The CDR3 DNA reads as TGTGCCAGTAGCCCGGGACTAGCGGGATACGAGCAGTACTTC. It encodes CASSPGLAGYEQYF.